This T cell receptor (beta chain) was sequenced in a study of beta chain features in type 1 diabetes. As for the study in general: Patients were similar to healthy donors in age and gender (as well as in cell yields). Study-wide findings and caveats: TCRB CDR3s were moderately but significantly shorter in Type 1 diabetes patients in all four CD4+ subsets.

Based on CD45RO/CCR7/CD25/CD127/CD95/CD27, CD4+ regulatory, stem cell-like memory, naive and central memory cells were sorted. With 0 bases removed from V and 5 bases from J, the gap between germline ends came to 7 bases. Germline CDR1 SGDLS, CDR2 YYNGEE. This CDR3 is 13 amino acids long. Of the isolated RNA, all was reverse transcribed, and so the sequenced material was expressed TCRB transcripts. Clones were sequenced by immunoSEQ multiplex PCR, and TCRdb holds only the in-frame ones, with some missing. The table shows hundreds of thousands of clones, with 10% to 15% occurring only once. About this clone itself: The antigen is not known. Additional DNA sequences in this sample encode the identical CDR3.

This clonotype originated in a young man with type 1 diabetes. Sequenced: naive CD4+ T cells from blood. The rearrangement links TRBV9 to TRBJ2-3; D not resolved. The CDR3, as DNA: TGTGCCAGCAGCGTAGACTTAGGAGATACGCAGTATTTT. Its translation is CASSVDLGDTQYF.